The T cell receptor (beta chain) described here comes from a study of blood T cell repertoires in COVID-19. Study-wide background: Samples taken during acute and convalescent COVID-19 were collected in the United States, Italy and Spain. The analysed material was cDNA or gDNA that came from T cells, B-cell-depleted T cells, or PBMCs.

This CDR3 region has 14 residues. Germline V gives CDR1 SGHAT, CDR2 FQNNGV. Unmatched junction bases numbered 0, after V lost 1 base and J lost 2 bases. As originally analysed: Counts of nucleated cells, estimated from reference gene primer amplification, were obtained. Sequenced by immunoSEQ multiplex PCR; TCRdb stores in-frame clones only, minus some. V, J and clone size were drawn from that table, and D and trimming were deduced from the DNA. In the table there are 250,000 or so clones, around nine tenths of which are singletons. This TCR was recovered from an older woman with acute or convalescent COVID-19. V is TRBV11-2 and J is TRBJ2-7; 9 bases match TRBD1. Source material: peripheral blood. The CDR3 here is CASSLGDRAYEQYF. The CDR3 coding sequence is TGTGCCAGCAGCTTAGGGGACAGGGCCTACGAGCAGTACTTC.